This section outlines one T cell receptor beta chain sequence together with its context. Germline V gives CDR1 SGDLS, CDR2 YYNGEE. Trimming left V 0 bases short and J 5 bases short, with 14 bases between. This CDR3 comprises 15 residues. The data were produced by immunoSEQ multiplex PCR, yet TCRdb's version contains in-frame clones alone and is incomplete. The sample lists 40,000 or so clones; roughly nine tenths were seen once. The data are from a study of T cell changes during pregnancy in multiple sclerosis. This chain links TRBV9 with TRBJ2-5; weak D call: TRBD2 (6 bases). The clonotype originates from a female donor in good health, enrolled as a control in a pregnancy study. Sample: CD4+ T cells from peripheral blood mononuclear cells, taken in the third trimester of pregnancy. Written as DNA, the CDR3 is TGTGCCAGCAGCGTAGGAGGAGGGAGTATCGAGACCCAGTACTTC. Translated, it gives CASSVGGGSIETQYF. The variable domain in full, completed from reference TRBV9 and TRBJ2-5, reads DSGVTQTPKHLITATGQRVTLRCSPRSGDLSVYWYQQSLDQGLQFLIQYYNGEERAKGNILERFSAQQFPDLHSELNLSSLELGDSALYFCASSVGGGSIETQYFGPGTRLLVL.